This T cell receptor beta chain appears in the sequencing data of a study of blood T cell repertoires in COVID-19. Study in general: The origin of the acute and convalescent COVID-19 samples was the United States, Italy and Spain.

Termini included, the CDR3 measures 12 amino acids. Germline CDR1 is LGHDT and CDR2 is YNNKEL (reference sequence). For this clone: The CDR3 ends on some other residue instead of the conserved phenylalanine or tryptophan, so this is likely a read error. Because the CDR3's place on the DNA is in doubt, the DNA is left out and the CDR3 is given as listed by TCRdb.

Profiled with immunoSEQ multiplex PCR; TCRdb holds only in-frame clones, not every one. The sample has about 140,000 clones, 60% to 85% seen once; the top ten hold over 4%. The rearrangement uses TRBV3-1 (or the pseudogene TRBV3-2) and TRBJ1-3; the table's TRBD1 call for D was not verified on the DNA. The receptor was isolated from a woman aged 80 or over with active or convalescent COVID-19. The sequencing sample was made of peripheral blood. The CDR3 spells CASSHGQGAMIV.